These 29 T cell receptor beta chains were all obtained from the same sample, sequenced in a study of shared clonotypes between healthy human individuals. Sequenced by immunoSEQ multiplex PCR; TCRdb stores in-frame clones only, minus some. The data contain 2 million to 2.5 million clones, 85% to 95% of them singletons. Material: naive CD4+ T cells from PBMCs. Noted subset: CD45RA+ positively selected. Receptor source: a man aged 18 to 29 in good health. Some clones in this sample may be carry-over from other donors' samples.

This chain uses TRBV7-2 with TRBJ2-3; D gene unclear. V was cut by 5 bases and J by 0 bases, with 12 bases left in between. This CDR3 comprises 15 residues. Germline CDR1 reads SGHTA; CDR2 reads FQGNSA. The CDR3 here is CASSLLTPSTDTQYF. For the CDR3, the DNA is TGTGCCAGCAGCCTCTTAACCCCTAGCACAGATACGCAGTATTTT.

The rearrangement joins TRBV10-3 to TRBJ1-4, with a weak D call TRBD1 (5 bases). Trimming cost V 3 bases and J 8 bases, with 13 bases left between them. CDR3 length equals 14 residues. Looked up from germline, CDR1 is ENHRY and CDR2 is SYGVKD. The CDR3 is CAISDRQSEEKLFF. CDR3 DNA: TGTGCCATCAGTGACCGACAGTCGGAGGAAAAACTGTTTTTT.

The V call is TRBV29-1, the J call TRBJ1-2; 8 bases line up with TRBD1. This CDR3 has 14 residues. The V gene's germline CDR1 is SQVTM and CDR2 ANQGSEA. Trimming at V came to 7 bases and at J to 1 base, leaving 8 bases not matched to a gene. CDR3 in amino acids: CSALGQGDNYGYTF. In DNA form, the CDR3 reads TGCAGCGCCCTCGGACAGGGCGATAACTATGGCTACACCTTC.

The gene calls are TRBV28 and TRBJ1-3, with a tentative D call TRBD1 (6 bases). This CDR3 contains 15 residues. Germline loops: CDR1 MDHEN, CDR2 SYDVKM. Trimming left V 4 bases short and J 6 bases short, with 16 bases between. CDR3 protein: CASSYVHRAQNTIYF. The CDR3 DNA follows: TGTGCCAGCAGTTACGTCCACAGGGCCCAAAACACCATATATTTT.

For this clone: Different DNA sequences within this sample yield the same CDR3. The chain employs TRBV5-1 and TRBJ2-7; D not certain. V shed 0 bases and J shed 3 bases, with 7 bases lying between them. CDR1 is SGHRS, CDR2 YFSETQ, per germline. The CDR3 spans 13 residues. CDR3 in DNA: TGCGCCAGCAGCTTGGTTGGGGACTACGAGCAGTACTTC. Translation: CASSLVGDYEQYF.

The CDR3 DNA reads TGTGCCATCAGTGAACGGGGACAGGGAACCGTCTCTCAGCCCCAGCATTTT. Amino acid sequence: CAISERGQGTVSQPQHF. This sequence joins TRBV10-3 and TRBJ1-5; 9 bases fit TRBD1. CDR3 length equals 17 residues. V trimming: 3 bases; J trimming: 6 bases; junction bases outside the gene matches: 12. Germline CDR1 is ENHRY and CDR2 is SYGVKD.

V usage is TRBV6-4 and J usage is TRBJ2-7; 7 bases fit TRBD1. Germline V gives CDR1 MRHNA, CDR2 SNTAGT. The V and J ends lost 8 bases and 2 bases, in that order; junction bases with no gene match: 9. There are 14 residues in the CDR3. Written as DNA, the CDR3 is TGTGCCAGCTCCCAGAGGGGGCGAGCCTACGAGCAGTACTTC. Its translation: CASSQRGRAYEQYF.

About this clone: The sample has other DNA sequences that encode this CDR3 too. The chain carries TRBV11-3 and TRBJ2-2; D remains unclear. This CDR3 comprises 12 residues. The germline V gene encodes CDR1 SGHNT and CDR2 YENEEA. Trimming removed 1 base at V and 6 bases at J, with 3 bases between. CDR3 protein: CASSLGSGELFF. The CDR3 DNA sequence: TGTGCCAGCAGCTTAGGATCCGGGGAGCTGTTTTTT.

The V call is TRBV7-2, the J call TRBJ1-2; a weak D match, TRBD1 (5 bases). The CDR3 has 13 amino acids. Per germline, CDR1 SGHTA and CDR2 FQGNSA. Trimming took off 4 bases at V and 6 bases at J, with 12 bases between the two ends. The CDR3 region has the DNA TGTGCCAGCAGCTCCCCCCGGGGGGATGGCTACACCTTC. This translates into CASSSPRGDGYTF.

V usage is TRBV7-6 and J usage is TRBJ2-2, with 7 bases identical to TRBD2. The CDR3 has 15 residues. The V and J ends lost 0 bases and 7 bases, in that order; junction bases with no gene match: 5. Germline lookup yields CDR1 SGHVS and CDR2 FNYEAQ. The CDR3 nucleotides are TGTGCCAGCAGCTTAGCGGGAGGGCATATCGGGGAGCTGTTTTTT. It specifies CASSLAGGHIGELFF.

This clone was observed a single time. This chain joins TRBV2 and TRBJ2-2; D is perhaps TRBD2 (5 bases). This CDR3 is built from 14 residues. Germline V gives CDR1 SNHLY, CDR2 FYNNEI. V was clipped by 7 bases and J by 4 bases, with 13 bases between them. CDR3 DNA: TGTGCCAGCAAGGAGGAAAGAGGCACCGGGGAGCTGTTTTTT. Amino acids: CASKEERGTGELFF. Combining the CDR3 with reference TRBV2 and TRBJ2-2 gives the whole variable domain EPEVTQTPSHQVTQMGQEVILRCVPISNHLYFYWYRQILGQKVEFLVSFYNNEISEKSEIFDDQFSVERPDGSNFTLKIRSTKLEDSAMYFCASKEERGTGELFFGEGSRLTVL.

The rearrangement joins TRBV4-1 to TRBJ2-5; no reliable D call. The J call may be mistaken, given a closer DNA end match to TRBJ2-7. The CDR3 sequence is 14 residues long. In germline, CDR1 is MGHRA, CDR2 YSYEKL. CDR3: CASSQGTGWYEQYF. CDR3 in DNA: TGCGCCAGCAGCCAAGGGACCGGGTGGTACGAGCAGTACTTC.

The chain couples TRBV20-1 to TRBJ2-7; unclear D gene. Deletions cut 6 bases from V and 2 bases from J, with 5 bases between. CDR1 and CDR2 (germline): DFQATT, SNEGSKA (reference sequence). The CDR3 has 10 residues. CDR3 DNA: TGCAGTGCAAAGCCCTACGAGCAGTACTTC. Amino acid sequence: CSAKPYEQYF.

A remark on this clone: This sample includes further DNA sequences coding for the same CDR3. CDR3 loop: CASSRGLAGGDTQYF. The CDR3, as DNA: TGCGCCAGCAGCCGTGGACTAGCGGGAGGAGATACGCAGTATTTT. This chain uses TRBV5-1 with TRBJ2-3; 14 bases are a match to TRBD2. Germline lookup yields CDR1 SGHRS and CDR2 YFSETQ. CDR3 length: 15 amino acids. V lost 4 bases, J lost 5 bases, and 3 bases stayed unmatched.

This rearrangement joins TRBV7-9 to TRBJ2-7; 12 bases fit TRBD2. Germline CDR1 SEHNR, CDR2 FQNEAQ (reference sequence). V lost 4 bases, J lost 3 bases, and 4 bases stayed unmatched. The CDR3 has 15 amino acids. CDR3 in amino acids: CASSSSGRAGYEQYF. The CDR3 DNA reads TGTGCCAGCAGCTCTAGCGGGAGGGCCGGCTACGAGCAGTACTTC.

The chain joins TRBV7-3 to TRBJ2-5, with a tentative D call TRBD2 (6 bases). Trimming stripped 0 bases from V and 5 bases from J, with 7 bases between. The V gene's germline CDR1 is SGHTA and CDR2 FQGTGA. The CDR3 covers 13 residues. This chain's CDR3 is CASSLTGSETQYF. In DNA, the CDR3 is TGTGCCAGCAGCTTAACCGGGAGTGAGACCCAGTACTTC.

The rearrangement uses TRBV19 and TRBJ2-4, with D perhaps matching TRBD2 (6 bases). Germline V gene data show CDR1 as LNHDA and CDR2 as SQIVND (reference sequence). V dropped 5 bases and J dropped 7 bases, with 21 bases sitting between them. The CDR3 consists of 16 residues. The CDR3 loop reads CASSVTGTDFSNIQYF. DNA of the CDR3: TGTGCCAGTAGTGTAACCGGGACTGACTTCAGTAACATTCAGTACTTC.

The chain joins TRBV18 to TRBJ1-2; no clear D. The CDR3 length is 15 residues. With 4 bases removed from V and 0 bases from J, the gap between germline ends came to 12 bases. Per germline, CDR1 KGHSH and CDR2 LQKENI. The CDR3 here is CASSLEPRANYGYTF. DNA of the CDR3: TGTGCCAGCTCACTTGAACCAAGGGCTAACTATGGCTACACCTTC. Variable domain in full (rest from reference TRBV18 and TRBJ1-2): NAGVMQNPRHLVRRRGQEARLRCSPMKGHSHVYWYRQLPEEGLKFMVYLQKENIIDESGMPKERFSAEFPKEGPSILRIQQVVRGDSAAYFCASSLEPRANYGYTFGSGTRLTVV.

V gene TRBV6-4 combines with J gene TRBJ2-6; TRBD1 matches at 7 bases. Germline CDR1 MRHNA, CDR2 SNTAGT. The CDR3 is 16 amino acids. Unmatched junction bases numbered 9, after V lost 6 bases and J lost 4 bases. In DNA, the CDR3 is TGTGCCAGCAGCGCCACAGGGGTCTCGGGGGCCAACGTCCTGACTTTC. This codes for CASSATGVSGANVLTF.

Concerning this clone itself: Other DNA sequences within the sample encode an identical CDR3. CDR3 sequence: CASSGTTYEQYF. The CDR3 DNA is TGCGCCAGCAGCGGGACAACCTACGAGCAGTACTTC. The chain is built from TRBV5-1 and TRBJ2-7; D perhaps matches TRBD1 (6 bases). V was shortened by 4 bases and J by 2 bases, with 7 bases between the two germline ends. The CDR3 has 12 residues. Germline V gives CDR1 SGHRS, CDR2 YFSETQ.

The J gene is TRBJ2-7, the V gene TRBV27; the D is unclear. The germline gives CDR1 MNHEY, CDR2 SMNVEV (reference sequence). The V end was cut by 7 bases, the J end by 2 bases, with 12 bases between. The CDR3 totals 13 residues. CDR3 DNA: TGTGCCAGCACCGTATATAAGGCCTACGAGCAGTACTTC. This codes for CASTVYKAYEQYF.

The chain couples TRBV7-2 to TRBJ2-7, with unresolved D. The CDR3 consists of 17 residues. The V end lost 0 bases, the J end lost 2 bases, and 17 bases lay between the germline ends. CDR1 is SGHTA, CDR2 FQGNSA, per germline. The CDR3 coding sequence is TGTGCCAGCAGCTTAGCCTCGGGCCGCTATACACCCTACGAGCAGTACTTC. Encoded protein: CASSLASGRYTPYEQYF.

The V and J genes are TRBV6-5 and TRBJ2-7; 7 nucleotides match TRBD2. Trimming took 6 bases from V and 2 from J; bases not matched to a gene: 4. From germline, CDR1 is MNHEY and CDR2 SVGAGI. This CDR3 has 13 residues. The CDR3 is CASREREPYEQYF. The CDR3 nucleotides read TGTGCCAGCAGAGAGCGGGAACCCTACGAGCAGTACTTC.

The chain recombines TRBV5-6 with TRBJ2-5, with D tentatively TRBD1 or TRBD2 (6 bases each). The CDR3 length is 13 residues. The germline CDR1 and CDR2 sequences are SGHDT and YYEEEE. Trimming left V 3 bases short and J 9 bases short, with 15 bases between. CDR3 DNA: TGTGCCAGCAGCTCACAGGGTGGGGAGGCCCAGTACTTC. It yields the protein CASSSQGGEAQYF.

As DNA, the CDR3 is TGTGCCAGCAGCTTGGCCGTAGGACTGGACAGGGGGAGAGGTCAGCCCCAGCATTTT. Translating it yields CASSLAVGLDRGRGQPQHF. This rearrangement joins TRBV28 to TRBJ1-5; TRBD1 agrees at 10 bases. The germline gives CDR1 MDHEN, CDR2 SYDVKM. The CDR3 contains 19 residues. V lost 6 bases to trimming and J lost 6 bases; unmatched junction nucleotides: 20.

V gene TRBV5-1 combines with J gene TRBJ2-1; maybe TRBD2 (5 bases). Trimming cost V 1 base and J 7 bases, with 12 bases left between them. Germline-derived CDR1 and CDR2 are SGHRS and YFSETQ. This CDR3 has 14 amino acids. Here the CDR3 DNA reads TGCGCCAGCAGCTTGTTCCCCCTAGCAAATGAGCAGTTCTTC. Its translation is CASSLFPLANEQFF. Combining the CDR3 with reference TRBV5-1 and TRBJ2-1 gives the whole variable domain KAGVTQTPRYLIKTRGQQVTLSCSPISGHRSVSWYQQTPGQGLQFLFEYFSETQRNKGNFPGRFSGRQFSNSRSEMNVSTLELGDSALYLCASSLFPLANEQFFGPGTRLTVL.

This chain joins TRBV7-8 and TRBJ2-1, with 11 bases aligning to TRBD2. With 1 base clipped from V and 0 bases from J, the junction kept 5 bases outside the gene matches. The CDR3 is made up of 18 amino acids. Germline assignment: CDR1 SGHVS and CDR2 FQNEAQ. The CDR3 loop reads CASSLGASGRSSYNEQFF. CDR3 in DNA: TGTGCCAGCAGCTTAGGGGCTAGCGGGAGGAGCTCCTACAATGAGCAGTTCTTC.

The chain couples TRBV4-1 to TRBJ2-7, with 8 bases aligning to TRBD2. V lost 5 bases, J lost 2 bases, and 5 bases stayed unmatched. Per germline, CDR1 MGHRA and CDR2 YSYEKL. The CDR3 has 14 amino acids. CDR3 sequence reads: CASSRSGSPYEQYF. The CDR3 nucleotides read TGCGCCAGCAGCAGGAGCGGGAGCCCCTACGAGCAGTACTTC.

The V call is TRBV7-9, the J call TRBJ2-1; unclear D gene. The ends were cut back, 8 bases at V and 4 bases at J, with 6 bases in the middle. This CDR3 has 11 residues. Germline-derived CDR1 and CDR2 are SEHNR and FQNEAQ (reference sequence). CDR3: CASDSYNEQFF. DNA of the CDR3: TGTGCCAGCGATTCGTACAATGAGCAGTTCTTC.